A selection of T cell receptor beta chains follows, all from one sample in a study of Graves' ophthalmopathy and Graves' hyperthyroidism. TCRdb reprocessed the multiplex PCR reads via MiXCR and lists one record per CDR3 protein. The table lists about 50,000 distinct CDR3 sequences, 45% to 55% of them singletons. Sequenced input: peripheral blood. Every receptor here comes from an adult woman with Graves' ophthalmopathy. CDR3s include the opening cysteine and the closing phenylalanine or tryptophan. D genes are given only for firm matches. Clone size is stated in some rows and not others, as once, few, many or a class when expanded.

NA TRBD1 TRBJ2-2 TRBV7-2 TGTGCCAGCAGCCGCAGGGGGCAATGGGACACCGGGGAGCTGTTTTTT CASSRRGQWDTGELFF
many TRBD1 TRBJ1-6 TRBV5-1 TGCGCCAGCAGCTGGGGACAGGGGCATAATTCACCCCTCCACTTT CASSWGQGHNSPLHF
few NA TRBJ2-6 TRBV6-5 TGTGCCAGCAGTCGAACGTACCTCGGGGCCAACGTCCTGACTTTC CASSRTYLGANVLTF
many NA TRBJ2-5 TRBV4-1 TGCGCCAGCAGCCAAGTCCAGGGCCTGAAGGAGACCCAGTACTTC CASSQVQGLKETQYF
many TRBD2 TRBJ2-7 TRBV2 TGTGCCAGCAGGTCAGGGACTAGCGGGACCTACGGGCAGTACTTC CASRSGTSGTYGQYF
NA NA TRBJ1-4 TRBV7-2 TGTGCCAGCAGCTCACTATATGCGGCAGGTTCAACTAATGAAAAACTGTTTTTT CASSSLYAAGSTNEKLFF
NA NA TRBJ1-2 TRBV7-2 NA CASSTTGTGEQPQHFGDGYTF
many NA TRBJ1-1 TRBV30 TGTGCCTGGAGTGAAGGTAACCATGAAGCTTTCTTT CAWSEGNHEAFF
many NA TRBJ2-1 TRBV20-1 TGCAGTGCTAGGGGAGGCGGGCCAGAACTTTCCTACAATGAGCAGTTCTTC CSARGGGPELSYNEQFF
NA TRBD2 TRBJ2-6 TRBV4-1 TGCGCCAGCAGCCAGTCCCCCGGGACTAGCGGGAGGTATACTGGGGCCAACGTCCTGACTTTC CASSQSPGTSGRYTGANVLTF
medium-sized NA TRBJ2-3 TRBV24-1 TGTGCCACCAGTGATTTAGGTAGGGCGACAGATACGCAGTATTTT CATSDLGRATDTQYF
many NA TRBJ2-1 TRBV6-2/TRBV6-3 TGTGCCAGCCGGGGGACTGCATACAATGAGCAGTTCTTC CASRGTAYNEQFF
NA TRBD2 TRBJ2-5 TRBV7-7 TGTGCTAGCAGCTTAAGTACTAGCGGGAGAGAGACCCAGTACTTC CASSLSTSGRETQYF
many TRBD2 TRBJ2-2 TRBV4-1 TGCGCCAGCAGCCAAGGAATCGGGAGGTCCGGGGAGCTGTTTTTT CASSQGIGRSGELFF
NA NA TRBJ2-2 TRBV20-1 TGCAGTGCTAGCGCCACCGGGGAGCTGTTTTTT CSASATGELFF
NA TRBD1 TRBJ2-2 TRBV20-1 TGCAGTGCCCTATCCCGGGACAGGGCTCGGGAGCTGTTTTTT CSALSRDRARELFF
many NA TRBJ1-1 TRBV9 TGTGCCAGCAGCGTAGATTTTAGGGCCACTGAAGCTTTCTTT CASSVDFRATEAFF
NA TRBD1 TRBJ2-7 TRBV27 TGTGCCAGCAGGACGGGACAGTCTTACGAGCAGTACTTC CASRTGQSYEQYF
once TRBD1 TRBJ1-2 TRBV9 TGCGCCAGGAGCGGAGGCGGGACAGCTAACTATGGCTACACCTTC CARSGGGTANYGYTF
NA TRBD2 TRBJ2-1 TRBV25-1 TGTGCCTGGGACGGGACTAGCAGCTTATATCCGGGAGTCGGAAATGAGCAGTTCTTC CAWDGTSSLYPGVGNEQFF
NA TRBD1 TRBJ2-7 TRBV7-9 TGTGCCAGCAGCTTAAACAGGGGGCGAGTAGGCGAGCAGTACTTC CASSLNRGRVGEQYF
NA TRBD2 TRBJ2-1 TRBV29-1 TGCAGCGTAGAGGGGGGACTAGCTCTCAATGAGCAGTTCTTC CSVEGGLALNEQFF
many TRBD2 TRBJ2-3 TRBV7-9 TGTGCCAGCAGCTTAGCCGGGACTAGCGGCACAGATACGCAGTATTTT CASSLAGTSGTDTQYF
NA TRBD2 TRBJ2-3 TRBV7-7 TGTGCAGTAGCGGGAGGGAGCACAGATACGCAGTATTTT CAVAGGSTDTQYF
NA NA TRBJ1-5 TRBV9 TGTGCCAGCAGCGTAGGTCCCGGGAATAGCAATCAGCCCCAGCATTTT CASSVGPGNSNQPQHF
many NA TRBJ1-2 TRBV20-1 TGCAGTGCCGAAGTTACAGGGACCGGCTACACCTTC CSAEVTGTGYTF
many NA TRBJ2-2 TRBV5-1 TGCGCCAGCAGCTTGGGGACAGCCGGGGAGCTGTTTTTT CASSLGTAGELFF
NA TRBD1 TRBJ1-2 TRBV4-3 TGCGCCAGCAGCCGAGATCGAGGGGGCGGTTATGGCTGCACCTTC CASSRDRGGGYGCTF
NA NA TRBJ1-6 TRBV20-1 TGCAGTGCTAGAGATCAAGGGAACCACGTTTTGTCACCCCTCCACTTT CSARDQGNHVLSPLHF
NA TRBD1 TRBJ2-3 TRBV20-1 TGCAGTGCTCCCGGGACAGGGGGCACAGATACGCAGTATTTT CSAPGTGGTDTQYF
many NA TRBJ1-5 TRBV24-1 TGTGCCACCAGGGGGTCCGTTAATCAGCCCCAGCATTTT CATRGSVNQPQHF
many TRBD1 TRBJ1-1 TRBV27 TGTGCCAGCAGTTACTCACAGGGGGGGAGAGCTTTCTTT CASSYSQGGRAFF
NA NA TRBJ1-1 TRBV6-6 TGTGCCAGCAGTTCTCGGCCGGGGACCACTGAAGCTTTCTTT CASSSRPGTTEAFF
NA NA TRBJ1-5 TRBV7-2 TGTGCCAGCAGCTATCTGATTGGGGGGCGTTTATCAGCCCCGGCATTT CASSYLIGGRLSAPAF
many TRBD1 TRBJ1-4 TRBV6-1 TGTGCCAGCAGACAGGGGTTGGGTAATGAAAAACTGTTTTTT CASRQGLGNEKLFF
NA TRBD1 TRBJ1-5 TRBV10-3 TGTGCCATCAGTTTAGGGACAGGGCCCTATAGCAATCAGCCCCAGCATTTT CAISLGTGPYSNQPQHF
NA TRBD2 TRBJ2-1 TRBV19 TGTGCCAGTAGTATACGACTAGCGGGAGTCGGTTCCTACAATGAGCAGTTCTTC CASSIRLAGVGSYNEQFF
many TRBD1 TRBJ2-7 TRBV20-1 TGCAGTGCTAGCCAACCGGGACAGGGTTACTACGAGCAGTACTTC CSASQPGQGYYEQYF